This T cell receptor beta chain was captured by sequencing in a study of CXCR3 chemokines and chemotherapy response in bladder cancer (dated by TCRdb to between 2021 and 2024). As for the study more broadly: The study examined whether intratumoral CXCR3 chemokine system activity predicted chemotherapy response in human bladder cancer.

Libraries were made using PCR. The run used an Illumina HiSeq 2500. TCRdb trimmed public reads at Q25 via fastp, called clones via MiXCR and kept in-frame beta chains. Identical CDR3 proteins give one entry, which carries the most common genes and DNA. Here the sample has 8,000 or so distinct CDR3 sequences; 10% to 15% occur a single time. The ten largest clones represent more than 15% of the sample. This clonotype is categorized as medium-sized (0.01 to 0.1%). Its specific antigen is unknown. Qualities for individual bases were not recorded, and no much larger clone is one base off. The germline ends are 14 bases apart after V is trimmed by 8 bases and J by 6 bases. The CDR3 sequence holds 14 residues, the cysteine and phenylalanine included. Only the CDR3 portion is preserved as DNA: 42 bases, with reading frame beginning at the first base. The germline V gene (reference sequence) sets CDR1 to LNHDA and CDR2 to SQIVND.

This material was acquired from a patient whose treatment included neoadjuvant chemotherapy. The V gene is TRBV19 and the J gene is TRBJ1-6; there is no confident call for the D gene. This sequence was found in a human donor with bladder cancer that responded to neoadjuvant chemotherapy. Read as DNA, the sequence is TGTGCCAGTGCGGAGGGCATTAGTAATTCACCCCTCCACTTT. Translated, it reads CASAEGISNSPLHF.